This entry lists 29 T cell receptor beta chains sequenced from one sample in a study of Ad26.COV2.S vaccination and SARS-CoV-2 variants (dated by TCRdb to 2020 to 2023). Taken with the paper, the label for treatment or condition translates to: approximately 18 received Ad26.COV2.S at low or high dose, single or two shots; several received placebo; per-sample allocation not given. For vaccine and placebo recipients, repertoires were sequenced using samples collected on day 63 after the first injection. Library prep was done by the immunoSEQ multiplex PCR assay. As stored in TCRdb, this immuneACCESS dataset retains in-frame rearrangements with V and J assigned. A fraction of the clones does not appear; measured against another copy, unresolved V genes explain less than half of the discrepancy, and the remainder lacks a known reason. The sample table contains 300,000 to 400,000 clones; only one count was recorded for around 87% of them. The ten most abundant clones make up about 3.5% of the sample.

The material sequenced was peripheral blood, taken in a trial of Ad26.COV2.S vaccine versus placebo. The receptors here all came from a person between 18 and 60 years old who received the Ad26.COV2.S COVID-19 vaccine or a placebo.

The genes are TRBV18 and TRBJ2-6; the D gene is possibly TRBD2 (5 bases). Germline values: CDR1 KGHSH, CDR2 LQKENI. V was trimmed by 4 bases and J by 0 bases, leaving 7 bases between them. The CDR3 spans 15 residues. CDR3 region: CASSLRGSGANVLTF. DNA for the CDR3: TGTGCCAGCTCACTTCGGGGCTCTGGGGCCAACGTCCTGACTTTC.

The chain has TRBV9 and TRBJ1-3; D gene unclear. Trimming cost V 4 bases and J 0 bases, with 8 bases left between them. Germline loops: CDR1 SGDLS, CDR2 YYNGEE. This CDR3 comprises 14 residues. CDR3 coding DNA: TGTGCCAGCAGCCGGGAGAACTCTGGAAACACCATATATTTT. Translation gives CASSRENSGNTIYF.

This clone was seen a single time. The chain is built from TRBV10-2 and TRBJ2-7, with 7 bases identical to TRBD1. The CDR3 covers 15 residues. Germline V gives CDR1 WSHSY, CDR2 SAAADI. Trimming at V came to 2 bases and at J to 0 bases, leaving 4 bases not matched to a gene. CDR3 in DNA: TGCGCCAGCAGTGAGCCGGACAGGTACTCCTACGAGCAGTACTTC. Its translation: CASSEPDRYSYEQYF.

This CDR3 is CASSPGHTGELFF. The CDR3 bases are TGTGCCAGTAGTCCGGGACACACCGGGGAGCTGTTTTTT. The V and J genes are TRBV19 and TRBJ2-2; D may match TRBD1 or TRBD2 (5 bases each). With 5 bases removed from V and 3 bases from J, the gap between germline ends came to 7 bases. Germline V gives CDR1 LNHDA, CDR2 SQIVND (reference sequence). The length of the CDR3 is 13 residues.

This clone appeared once. This chain links TRBV7-2 with TRBJ1-1; D perhaps matches TRBD1 (6 bases). Germline V lookup: CDR1 SGHTA, CDR2 FQGNSA. The CDR3 length is 14 residues. Trimming stripped 3 bases from V and 4 bases from J, with 12 bases between. CDR3 region: CASSFQGQSTEAFF. The CDR3 region has the DNA TGTGCCAGCAGCTTTCAGGGGCAGAGCACTGAAGCTTTCTTT.

This clone has a handful of counts. The chain has TRBV4-2 and TRBJ2-1; a possible D gene is TRBD1 (5 bases). The CDR3 runs 14 residues. V shed 6 bases and J shed 5 bases, with 14 bases lying between them. Germline V gene sequence: CDR1 LGHNA, CDR2 YNFKEQ. The CDR3 here is CASRVQVGNNEQFF. CDR3 nucleotide sequence: TGTGCCAGCAGGGTACAGGTAGGGAACAATGAGCAGTTCTTC.

The chain has TRBV6-2 or TRBV6-3 and TRBJ1-2; 9 bases are shared with TRBD1. This CDR3 has 14 residues. CDR1 MNHEY and CDR2 SVGEGT come from the germline V gene. V shed 5 bases, J shed 7 bases, and the junction held 8 bases outside the gene matches. This chain's CDR3 is CASSSWTGASGYTF. CDR3 in DNA: TGTGCCAGCAGTAGCTGGACAGGGGCCTCTGGCTACACCTTC.

This chain links TRBV6-5 with TRBJ2-2; 9 nucleotides align to TRBD1. V trimming: 5 bases; J trimming: 8 bases; junction bases outside the gene matches: 9. This CDR3 has 15 amino acids. CDR1 and CDR2 (germline): MNHEY, SVGAGI. CDR3 region: CASSQQQGAGGELFF. In DNA, the CDR3 is TGTGCCAGCAGTCAGCAACAGGGGGCAGGAGGGGAGCTGTTTTTT.

The chain couples TRBV15 to TRBJ1-1, with D unclear. Germline-derived CDR1 and CDR2 are LNHNV and YYDKDF (reference sequence). The CDR3 covers 12 residues. V lost 4 bases and J 5 bases, leaving 8 bases between the germline ends. CDR3 sequence: CATSIVGTEAFF. CDR3 DNA: TGTGCCACCAGCATAGTTGGAACTGAAGCTTTCTTT.

V usage is TRBV5-1 and J usage is TRBJ2-3, with 11 bases lining up with TRBD2. Germline V gene sequence: CDR1 SGHRS, CDR2 YFSETQ. This CDR3 comprises 18 residues. Losses at the gene ends were 5 bases for V and 2 bases for J; bases not matched to a gene: 13. The CDR3 bases are TGCGCCAGCAGAATCCTAGCGGGGGGCCTTATCGTCACAGATACGCAGTATTTT. Translation: CASRILAGGLIVTDTQYF.

V gene TRBV6-5 combines with J gene TRBJ1-5, with D perhaps matching TRBD1 (6 bases). The germline gives CDR1 MNHEY, CDR2 SVGAGI. This CDR3 has 15 residues. V gave up 8 bases and J gave up 4 bases, with 18 bases separating them. The CDR3 coding sequence is TGTGCCAGCGCCAGGGGCCCGGGGGCGAATCAGCCCCAGCATTTT. Its protein product is CASARGPGANQPQHF.

This clone was observed a few times. The chain couples TRBV6-6 to TRBJ2-7; 7 positions agree with TRBD2. Unmatched junction bases numbered 17, after V lost 9 bases and J lost 6 bases. This CDR3 has 15 residues. Germline CDR1 is MNHNY and CDR2 is SVGAGI (reference sequence). CDR3 sequence: CASNPQRVGGGEQYF. The CDR3 DNA follows: TGTGCCAGTAACCCGCAGCGGGTTGGGGGGGGCGAGCAGTACTTC.

This rearrangement joins TRBV18 to TRBJ2-1, with 9 bases matching TRBD1. The V gene's germline CDR1 is KGHSH and CDR2 LQKENI. J lost 9 bases, V lost 0 bases, and 9 bases had no gene match. This CDR3 has 16 amino acids. The DNA of the CDR3 is TGTGCCAGCTCACCACCGGGACAGGGTTACCAAGGTGAGCAGTTCTTC. Amino acid sequence: CASSPPGQGYQGEQFF.

The chain recombines TRBV10-3 with TRBJ1-6; TRBD1 is a possible D gene (5 bases). Deletions cut 7 bases from V and 7 bases from J, with 14 bases between. CDR3 length: 14 residues. In germline, CDR1 is ENHRY, CDR2 SYGVKD. The CDR3 nucleotides are TGTGCCATCAAGGACACTATAACGAATTCACCCCTCCACTTT. Its protein is CAIKDTITNSPLHF.

The chain couples TRBV24-1 to TRBJ2-3; D may be TRBD2 (6 bases). CDR1 KGHDR and CDR2 SFDVKD come from the germline V gene. The CDR3 consists of 13 residues. V was clipped by 7 bases and J by 2 bases, with 9 bases between them. This CDR3 reads CATRGGNTDTQYF. DNA for the CDR3: TGTGCCACCAGGGGGGGTAACACAGATACGCAGTATTTT.

V and J are TRBV11-3 and TRBJ2-3, with 11 bases that match TRBD2. The CDR3 is 14 residues long. Losses at the gene ends were 8 bases for V and 1 base for J; bases not matched to a gene: 2. CDR1 is SGHNT, CDR2 YENEEA, per germline. The CDR3 DNA follows: TGTGCCAGCTCACTAGCGGGGGGCACAGATACGCAGTATTTT. Protein product: CASSLAGGTDTQYF.

The chain is built from TRBV6-1 and TRBJ1-2; D not certain. V dropped 3 bases and J dropped 4 bases, with 12 bases sitting between them. The CDR3 runs to 14 residues. Looked up from germline, CDR1 is MNHNS and CDR2 is SASEGT. The CDR3 loop reads CASSDPRPSYGYTF. CDR3 DNA sequence: TGTGCCAGCAGTGATCCCAGGCCCTCCTATGGCTACACCTTC.

The chain has TRBV29-1 and TRBJ1-1; D might be TRBD1 (6 bases). The germline V and J ends were trimmed by 4 bases and 0 bases, with 21 bases remaining between them. The CDR3 sequence is 17 residues long. The germline gives CDR1 SQVTM, CDR2 ANQGSEA. The CDR3 loop reads CSVAGHPEPRMNTEAFF. CDR3 sequence (DNA): TGCAGCGTTGCGGGACACCCGGAGCCGAGAATGAACACTGAAGCTTTCTTT. The full variable domain, its missing parts supplied by reference TRBV29-1 and TRBJ1-1, is SAVISQKPSRDICQRGTSLTIQCQVDSQVTMMFWYRQQPGQSLTLIATANQGSEATYESGFVIDKFPISRPNLTFSTLTVSNMSPEDSSIYLCSVAGHPEPRMNTEAFFGQGTRLTVV.

V is TRBV6-5 and J is TRBJ2-2; D is unresolved. Germline CDR1 MNHEY, CDR2 SVGAGI. Trimming removed 2 bases at V and 8 bases at J, with 18 bases between. The CDR3 spans 16 residues. The CDR3 sequence is CASSYRLTPTWGELFF. The CDR3, as DNA: TGTGCCAGCAGTTACCGTCTCACTCCGACCTGGGGGGAGCTGTTTTTT.

This chain connects TRBV3-1 (or the pseudogene TRBV3-2) to TRBJ1-1; TRBD1 might be the D (5 bases). This CDR3 region has 16 residues. Trimming removed 1 base from V and 4 bases from J, with 16 bases in between. Germline CDR1 reads LGHDT; CDR2 reads YNNKEL (reference sequence). The CDR3 region is CASSQVGLLGGTEAFF. In nucleotides, the CDR3 is TGTGCCAGCAGCCAAGTTGGGCTATTGGGGGGCACTGAAGCTTTCTTT.

V is TRBV19 and J is TRBJ1-1; D perhaps matches TRBD1 (5 bases). Per germline, CDR1 LNHDA and CDR2 SQIVND (reference sequence). Trimming took off 0 bases at V and 8 bases at J, with 10 bases between the two ends. The CDR3 contains 13 residues. Here the CDR3 reads CASSIDLGPEAFF. DNA of the CDR3: TGTGCCAGTAGTATAGATTTGGGACCAGAAGCTTTCTTT.

The chain links TRBV18 to TRBJ2-2; D tentatively fits TRBD1 or TRBD2 (6 bases each). The CDR3 spans 17 residues. V lost 0 bases and J lost 2, with 13 bases in between. Germline V gene lookup returns CDR1 KGHSH and CDR2 LQKENI. The CDR3 DNA reads as TGTGCCAGCTCACCACCGAACAGGGACTTAAACACCGGGGAGCTGTTTTTT. As protein: CASSPPNRDLNTGELFF.

This chain uses TRBV19 with TRBJ2-7; D is possibly TRBD2 (5 bases). The germline V and J ends were trimmed by 1 base and 5 bases, with 9 bases remaining between them. This CDR3 has 13 amino acids. Germline V gene sequence: CDR1 LNHDA, CDR2 SQIVND (reference sequence). The CDR3 DNA sequence: TGTGCCAGTAGTATAGTAAGAGGGAACGAGCAGTACTTC. Residues: CASSIVRGNEQYF.

The rearrangement joins TRBV30 to TRBJ1-1; a weak D match, TRBD1 (6 bases). This CDR3 region has 14 residues. The ends were cut back, 4 bases at V and 4 bases at J, with 16 bases in the middle. Germline V CDR1 and CDR2: GTSNPN, SVGIG (reference sequence). The CDR3 sequence: CAWTAIGGGTEAFF. The DNA for the CDR3 is TGTGCCTGGACCGCAATAGGGGGGGGCACTGAAGCTTTCTTT.

The chain is built from TRBV7-3 and TRBJ2-2, with D unclear. There are 16 residues in the CDR3. V lost 4 bases to trimming and J lost 3 bases, with 15 bases between them. CDR1 is SGHTA, CDR2 FQGTGA, per germline. CDR3 amino acids: CASSSRTTGDTGELFF. The CDR3 DNA is TGTGCCAGCAGCTCCCGGACGACCGGCGACACCGGGGAGCTGTTTTTT.

The chain joins TRBV5-1 to TRBJ1-2, with a tentative D call TRBD1 (6 bases). CDR1 and CDR2 from the germline V gene are SGHRS and YFSETQ. The V end was cut by 6 bases, the J end by 2 bases, with 14 bases between. This CDR3 contains 14 residues. The CDR3 bases are TGCGCCAGCACTCAGACAGGACGAAACTATGGCTACACCTTC. This codes for CASTQTGRNYGYTF. The whole variable domain, filled in from reference TRBV5-1 and TRBJ1-2, reads KAGVTQTPRYLIKTRGQQVTLSCSPISGHRSVSWYQQTPGQGLQFLFEYFSETQRNKGNFPGRFSGRQFSNSRSEMNVSTLELGDSALYLCASTQTGRNYGYTFGSGTRLTVV.

The chain links TRBV5-6 to TRBJ2-4; TRBD2 aligns across 9 bases. With 4 bases clipped from V and 0 bases from J, the junction kept 2 bases outside the gene matches. Germline loops: CDR1 SGHDT, CDR2 YYEEEE. The CDR3 spans 15 residues. The chain's CDR3 is CASSTSGLAKNIQYF. Here the CDR3 DNA reads TGTGCCAGCAGCACTAGCGGGCTAGCCAAAAACATTCAGTACTTC.

The count of this clone is one. The chain carries TRBV7-3 and TRBJ2-7, with 12 positions matching TRBD2. Unmatched junction bases numbered 2, after V lost 3 bases and J lost 2 bases. The CDR3 runs to 15 residues. The germline V gene encodes CDR1 SGHTA and CDR2 FQGTGA. The CDR3, as DNA: TGTGCCAGCAGCTTTCTAGCGGGGGGGACCTACGAGCAGTACTTC. This sequence encodes CASSFLAGGTYEQYF.

The chain links TRBV19 to TRBJ2-5, with 8 bases that match TRBD1. Germline V gene data show CDR1 as LNHDA and CDR2 as SQIVND (reference sequence). The ends lost 3 bases at V and 5 bases at J; junction bases unmatched: 5. The CDR3 spans 14 residues. The CDR3 is CASSIPGGVETQYF. The DNA of the CDR3 is TGTGCCAGTAGTATTCCAGGGGGCGTTGAGACCCAGTACTTC.